This TCR beta chain comes out of a study of blood T cell repertoires in COVID-19. Study overall: PBMCs, B-cell-depleted T cells, or T cells provided the cDNA or gDNA that made up the material.

Study processing details: Counts of nucleated cells, estimated from reference gene primer amplification, were obtained. TCRdb's copy holds only in-frame clones and misses some; the assay was immunoSEQ multiplex PCR. V, J and clone size derive from that table, while D and trimming were established from the DNA sequence. The sample contains about 110,000 clones, about 90% of which appear only once. The germline gives CDR1 MDHEN, CDR2 SYDVKM. The CDR3 extends over 15 amino acids. V shed 7 bases, J shed 4 bases, and the junction held 10 bases outside the gene matches. Sample: peripheral blood. V is TRBV28 and J is TRBJ2-7; 10 bases are shared with TRBD1. The receptor was derived from a man between 40 and 49 years old with active or convalescent COVID-19. The CDR3: CASTPGQGLGYEQYF. For the CDR3, the DNA is TGTGCCAGCACACCGGGACAGGGGTTGGGGTACGAGCAGTACTTC.